Listed here is a single TCR beta chain. Its antigen remains unknown. This entry comes from a study of T cells after yellow fever vaccination. Study-wide results and caveats: Re-detected after boosting: most primary clones, around 96% of CD4 and less than 90% of CD8.

V was cut by 5 bases and J by 4 bases, with 11 bases left in between. This CDR3 comprises 13 residues. The germline CDR1 and CDR2 sequences are SGHTA and FQGNSA. Each CDR3 protein is one row after TCRdb ran MiXCR on the 5' RACE reads. The sample shows about 330,000 distinct CDR3 sequences, around 6.8% of them seen only once. This material consisted of PBMCs, taken more than 35 days after the first yellow fever vaccination. V is TRBV7-2 and J is TRBJ1-2, with unresolved D. The TCR comes from a man aged 18 to 30 who received the YFV17D yellow fever vaccine. The CDR3 reads CASSPGESYGYTF. CDR3 DNA sequence: TGTGCCAGCAGCCCAGGAGAAAGCTATGGCTACACCTTC.